Listed below are T cell receptor beta chains from one sample, sequenced in a study of PD-L1 blockade in urothelial cancer. TCRdb keeps only in-frame clones here, not all; method: immunoSEQ multiplex PCR. The sample has tens of thousands of clones, around nine tenths seen once. The source was PBMCs, collected around atezolizumab (anti-PD-L1) treatment. The receptors were gathered from a man aged 55 to 70 with urothelial cancer. Both conserved end residues are trimmed from each CDR3. The order of the fields is V gene, J gene, clone size, CDR3 length, CDR3 protein. Only part of the rows carry a size: once, few, many, or a class if the clone is expanded.

>TRBV5-1|TRBJ1-2|.|11
ASSAGTASFYT
>TRBV21-1|TRBJ1-1|few|12
ASSKPPKRVHAF
>TRBV5-1|TRBJ1-2|once|13
ASSPGQGAGYGYT
>TRBV9|TRBJ1-1|.|14
ASSVRQGERNTEAF
>TRBV4-3|TRBJ1-1|.|15
ASSQDLTGAGNTEAF
>TRBV5-1|TRBJ2-3|.|12
ASSRDRGTDTQY
>TRBV9|TRBJ1-1|few|11
ASSVQVNTEAF
>TRBV6-1|TRBJ1-4|.|13
ASSERAAPNEKLF
>TRBV9|TRBJ2-1|.|17
ASGTSGRAGSGVINEQF
>TRBV30|TRBJ2-7|.|11
ACRQGLRNEQY
>TRBV15|TRBJ1-5|.|13
ATSQDAGRNQPQH
>TRBV4-3|TRBJ1-3|.|12
ASSQEDIGNTIY
>TRBV2|TRBJ1-1|.|11
AIQPRWSTEAF
>TRBV30|TRBJ1-6|.|13
AWRLIGTDNSPLH
>TRBV19|TRBJ1-5|.|12
ASRAGTGNQPQH
>TRBV6-5|TRBJ1-5|.|13
ASSYSATGGQPQH
>TRBV27|TRBJ1-4|.|15
ASRRPQRTITNEKLF
>TRBV5-6|TRBJ2-3|.|11
ASSLLRADTQY
>TRBV18|TRBJ2-2|.|13
ASSLGRQDTGELF
>TRBV6-1|TRBJ1-5|.|14
ASSENVGQGNQPQH
>TRBV19|TRBJ1-5|.|12
ASSRDKSIQPQH
>TRBV27|TRBJ2-1|.|14
ASSLSPGTGSYEQF
>TRBV5-1|TRBJ1-2|.|11
ASSLAGTDGYT
>TRBV5-6|TRBJ2-2|.|14
ASSWGTSGNTGELF
>TRBV5-4|TRBJ1-4|.|13
ASSYGQGANEKLF
>TRBV6-5|TRBJ2-5|.|13
ASSHRDSYQETQY
>TRBV7-9|TRBJ1-2|.|12
ASSFSRSDYGYT
>TRBV5-6|TRBJ2-2|.|14
ASSFRTSGGVRELF
>TRBV30|TRBJ2-3|.|12
AWVPGQGRDTQY
>TRBV5-6|TRBJ2-4|medium-sized|10
ASSLTQNIQY
>TRBV27|TRBJ1-3|many|11
ASRSGSGNTIY
>TRBV5-1|TRBJ2-1|.|13
ASSSTGGGYNEQF
>TRBV5-1|TRBJ2-3|few|12
ASSNGQSGGTQY